Listed below are T cell receptor beta chains from one sample, sequenced in a study of cytomegalovirus exposure and HLA in healthy donors. Some clones are missing from TCRdb's copy, which holds only in-frame ones; the method was immunoSEQ multiplex PCR. The data show 150,000 to 200,000 clones, 77% seen once. The sample taken for sequencing was PBMCs. These receptors were obtained from a woman aged 60-75 years in good health and CMV-seropositive. Both conserved end residues are part of each CDR3. A D gene is named only where the DNA matches it firmly. Clone size is not always given. Where it is, it says once, few, many or a class for expanded clones.

V	size	D	J	DNA	CDR3
TRBV4-3	.	TRBD2	TRBJ2-3	TGCGCCAGCAGCCAAGGGGCGCTAGCGGGGGTAACAGATACGCAGTATTTT	CASSQGALAGVTDTQYF
TRBV29-1	.	.	TRBJ2-1	TGCAGCGTTGTAAAGGGGAGGCATGAGCAGTTCTTC	CSVVKGRHEQFF
TRBV4-2	.	.	TRBJ1-6	TGTGCCAGCAGCCAAGAGACGATCAGGGGTAATTCACCCCTCCACTTT	CASSQETIRGNSPLHF
TRBV7-9	.	.	TRBJ1-2	TGTGCCAGCAGCTTATCGCAGGGTTTATACTATGGCTACACCTTC	CASSLSQGLYYGYTF
TRBV5-6	.	TRBD1	TRBJ1-4	TGTGCCAGCAGCTTCCCACAGGGGGGAGATGAAAAACTGTTTTTT	CASSFPQGGDEKLFF
TRBV10-3	.	.	TRBJ2-7	TGTGCCATCAGTGTTAACTACGAGCAGTACTTC	CAISVNYEQYF
TRBV30	.	TRBD1	TRBJ1-2	TGTGCCTGGGGGGACAGGGAGCGCTACACCTTC	CAWGDRERYTF
TRBV30	.	TRBD1	TRBJ1-2	TGTGCCTGGAGTGAGCTAGGCCAGGGGGACACCTTC	CAWSELGQGDTF
TRBV11-2	few	TRBD2	TRBJ2-1	TGTGCCAGCAGCTCTGGGGGTAGCGGGGGAGGGAGCTCCTACAATGAGCAGTTCTTC	CASSSGGSGGGSSYNEQFF
TRBV11-3	.	.	TRBJ2-5	TGTGCCAGCAGCCTTACAGGGTCGAAAGAGACCCAGTACTTC	CASSLTGSKETQYF
TRBV6-5	.	.	TRBJ2-3	TGTGCCAGCAGTTCCTTGACTCAGGGTTGGGGAGATACGCAGTATTTT	CASSSLTQGWGDTQYF
TRBV29-1	.	TRBD1	TRBJ1-3	TGCAGCGTTGAAGATCCCGGACAGGTCCTTTTT	CSVEDPGQVLF
TRBV5-4	.	TRBD1	TRBJ2-5	TGTGCCAGCAGCTGGGGCCGGGACAGTGTAAGAGGGACCCAGTACTTC	CASSWGRDSVRGTQYF
TRBV19	.	.	TRBJ1-5	TGTGCCACTACGGCTGGACAGCCGAATCAGCCCCAGCATTTT	CATTAGQPNQPQHF
TRBV28	.	.	TRBJ1-2	TGTGCCAGCAGGGGGCAGGGCCTAGGCTACACCTTC	CASRGQGLGYTF
TRBV5-6	.	TRBD2	TRBJ2-3	TGTGCCAGCAGACCGGCTAGCGGGAGCTGGGGGTATTTT	CASRPASGSWGYF
TRBV5-1	.	.	TRBJ2-5	TGCGCCAGCAGCCCTGGGGCTGGACAGCAAGAGACCCAGTACTTC	CASSPGAGQQETQYF
TRBV7-9	.	TRBD1	TRBJ2-7	TGTGCCAGCAGCCCCGGGACAGGAGACTTCTCCTACGAGCAGTACTTC	CASSPGTGDFSYEQYF
TRBV28	few	.	TRBJ1-2	TGTGCCAGCAGTTTTTCTTACCGACAGGCTTACTATGGCTACACCTTC	CASSFSYRQAYYGYTF
TRBV5-4	.	.	TRBJ2-3	TGTGCCAGCAGCTTGTTGGCCTCGCGGCCTAGCACAGATACGCAGTATTTT	CASSLLASRPSTDTQYF
TRBV7-3	.	TRBD2	TRBJ2-5	TGTGCCAGCAGCTTAAACGGGAGGGGGTCGGAGACCCAGTACTTC	CASSLNGRGSETQYF
TRBV5-6	few	TRBD2	TRBJ2-3	TGTGCCAGCAGCTCCCCTAGCGGGAGCGCAGATACGCAGTATTTT	CASSSPSGSADTQYF
TRBV7-3	.	.	TRBJ1-1	TGTGCCAGCAGCTTAGGAGGGGCCGCGAACACTGAAGCTTTCTTT	CASSLGGAANTEAFF
TRBV19	.	TRBD1	TRBJ2-7	TGTGCCAGTAGTATCGGGACAGGGTCTAGCGAGCAGTACTTC	CASSIGTGSSEQYF
TRBV7-9	.	.	TRBJ2-4	TGTGCCAGCAGCTTATGGGGCACATTAAACATTCAGTACTTC	CASSLWGTLNIQYF
TRBV6-5	.	TRBD1	TRBJ2-7	TGTGCCAGCTACTCTAGGCACAGGGGGCGGGACGAGCAGTACTTC	CASYSRHRGRDEQYF
TRBV5-1	.	.	TRBJ2-1	TGCGCCAGCAGCTTCGATCGCCCCTCCAGCAATGAGCAGTTCTTC	CASSFDRPSSNEQFF
TRBV10-3	.	TRBD1	TRBJ1-2	TGTGCCATCACCGGACAGGGTTATGGCTACACCTTC	CAITGQGYGYTF
TRBV7-3	.	TRBD2	TRBJ2-1	TGTGCCAGCAGCACCTACGGGACTAGCGGCTACAATGAGCAGTTCTTC	CASSTYGTSGYNEQFF
TRBV5-8	.	TRBD1	TRBJ1-1	TGTGCCAGCAGCTTTTTTACGGGACAGGGGAACACTGAAGCTTTCTTT	CASSFFTGQGNTEAFF
TRBV10-3	.	.	TRBJ2-7	TGTGCCATCAGTGAGTTGCCGGGTGGCTACGAGCAGTACTTC	CAISELPGGYEQYF
TRBV5-4	few	.	TRBJ1-1	TGTGCCAGCAGCTTGACGGGAGCTGAAGCTTTCTTT	CASSLTGAEAFF
TRBV14	.	TRBD1	TRBJ1-1	TGTGCCAGCAGCCAAGAGTGGGCAGGGGGCACTGAAGCTTTCTTT	CASSQEWAGGTEAFF
TRBV10-3	.	.	TRBJ1-4	TGTGCCATCACGAGGGGACTTAATGAAAAACTGTTTTTT	CAITRGLNEKLFF
TRBV9	.	.	TRBJ2-7	TGTGCCAGCAGCGTGGGCGGGCCTGGGTACGAGCAGTACTTC	CASSVGGPGYEQYF
TRBV19	.	TRBD2	TRBJ2-7	TGTGCCAGTAGCCCGACTAGCGGGAGCGGGTACGAGCAGTACTTC	CASSPTSGSGYEQYF
TRBV28	.	TRBD1	TRBJ1-6	TGTGCCAGCAGTACCGGGACAGGCCCTTACTATAATTCACCCCTCCACTTT	CASSTGTGPYYNSPLHF
TRBV19	.	.	TRBJ2-7	TGTGCCAGTAGTAGGGTAAGGGGGAGCTCCTACGAGCAGTACTTC	CASSRVRGSSYEQYF
TRBV7-8	few	.	TRBJ1-3	TGTGCCAGCAGCCCCGGGGGGGGCAGTGGAAACACCATATATTTT	CASSPGGGSGNTIYF
TRBV10-3	.	TRBD1	TRBJ2-7	TGTGCCACCCGGACAGGGGCAAAGGGGGACGAGCAGTACTTC	CATRTGAKGDEQYF
TRBV18	once	.	TRBJ1-5	TGTGCCAGCTCGCTAAGCGGACAGTCCAATCAGCCCCAGCATTTT	CASSLSGQSNQPQHF
TRBV7-6	.	TRBD1	TRBJ1-3	TGTGCCACGACACTAGGACAGGGGGCGCATGGAAACACCATATATTTT	CATTLGQGAHGNTIYF
TRBV5-4	.	TRBD2	TRBJ2-7	TGTGCCAGCAGCTTTGATGTAGCGGGGGGGCCAGAGCAGTACTTC	CASSFDVAGGPEQYF
TRBV28	.	TRBD2	TRBJ2-5	TGTGCCAGCAGTACCCAACTAGCGGGGGGAGAGACCCAGTACTTC	CASSTQLAGGETQYF
TRBV5-1	few	.	TRBJ1-4	TGCGCCAGCAGCTTTGGTACAGGGACCGATCCAACTAATGAAAAACTGTTTTTT	CASSFGTGTDPTNEKLFF
TRBV4-3	.	.	TRBJ2-3	TGCGCCAGCAGCCAAGGGGGGGGCACCTTCACAGATACGCAGTATTTT	CASSQGGGTFTDTQYF
TRBV9	.	TRBD1	TRBJ1-3	TGTGCCAGCAGCGTAGAAATAGGTGTTGGGACAGACTCTGGAAACACCATATATTTT	CASSVEIGVGTDSGNTIYF
TRBV29-1	.	.	TRBJ2-7	TGCAGCGCCCGAGGGTCCTACGAGCAGTACTTC	CSARGSYEQYF
TRBV9	once	TRBD2	TRBJ2-4	TGTGCCAGCACCCAGGGACTAGCGGGAGTGGGGGACATTCAGTACTTC	CASTQGLAGVGDIQYF
TRBV6-1	.	TRBD1	TRBJ2-1	TGTGCCAGCAGTGACGGGACAGCGATTTACAATGAGCAGTTCTTC	CASSDGTAIYNEQFF
TRBV6-1	.	.	TRBJ2-3	TGTGCCAGCAGTGAGAAGCGGTTGTACACAGATACGCAGTATTTT	CASSEKRLYTDTQYF
TRBV5-6	.	.	TRBJ2-4	TGTGCCAGCAGCGGGTACAGGGAGCTAGCCAAAAACAGTCAGTACTTC	CASSGYRELAKNSQYF
TRBV28	.	TRBD1	TRBJ1-6	TGTGCCAGCAGTTGGCGGATGGGACAGCCCCCCAGGCCAGGGAATTCACCCCTCCACTTT	CASSWRMGQPPRPGNSPLHF